These 10 T cell receptor beta chains were sequenced from one sample in a study of CD8+ T cells in alopecia areata. Following extraction, RNA underwent reverse transcription to cDNA, which served as the sequencing template. Measured with immunoSEQ multiplex PCR; TCRdb has only the in-frame clones, and not every one. Here the sample spans about 200,000 clones, approximately 53% being singletons. Material: CD8+ T cells sorted from blood. All receptors come from a human donor in good health.

CDR3 residues: CATSDRDGNQPQHF. CDR3 bases: TGTGCCACCAGCGACCGGGACGGCAATCAGCCCCAGCATTTT. The chain couples TRBV15 to TRBJ1-5; a possible D gene is TRBD1 (5 bases). Germline CDR1 and CDR2: LNHNV and YYDKDF (reference sequence). This CDR3 region has 14 residues. Trimming shortened V by 5 bases and J by 2 bases, and 10 bases separated the two germline ends. Variable domain in full (rest from reference TRBV15 and TRBJ1-5): DAMVIQNPRYQVTQFGKPVTLSCSQTLNHNVMYWYQQKSSQAPKLLFHYYDKDFNNEADTPDNFQSRRPNTSFCFLDIRSPGLGDTAMYLCATSDRDGNQPQHFGDGTRLSIL.

The CDR3 spells CASSLAEGQGLYEQYF. The CDR3 DNA reads as TGTGCCAGCAGCTTAGCAGAAGGACAGGGGCTCTACGAGCAGTACTTC. This sequence joins TRBV7-9 and TRBJ2-7, with 9 bases identical to TRBD1. Germline loops: CDR1 SEHNR, CDR2 FQNEAQ (reference sequence). The CDR3 covers 16 residues. The V gene end was trimmed by 0 bases and the J gene end by 3 bases; junction bases not matched to a gene: 6.

This chain uses TRBV9 with TRBJ2-3, with D perhaps TRBD2 (7 bases). The V gene lost 3 bases and the J gene lost 3 bases, with 14 bases spanning the gap. CDR1 and CDR2 from the germline V gene are SGDLS and YYNGEE. This CDR3 has 15 amino acids. CDR3 in DNA: TGTGCCAGCAGCGAGATGGGGGGGCGAACAGATACGCAGTATTTT. Amino acid sequence: CASSEMGGRTDTQYF.

Turning to this clone: This CDR3 is also generated by other DNA sequences in the sample. This rearrangement joins TRBV13 to TRBJ2-5; D is ambiguous. Germline values: CDR1 PRHDT, CDR2 FYEKMQ (reference sequence). The CDR3 is made up of 13 amino acids. Trimming pared 0 bases from V and 2 bases from J, leaving 4 bases between. The CDR3 sequence: CASSLGLQETQYF. CDR3 coding DNA: TGTGCCAGCAGCTTAGGACTACAAGAGACCCAGTACTTC. Full variable domain (rest looked up from reference TRBV13 and TRBJ2-5): AAGVIQSPRHLIKEKRETATLKCYPIPRHDTVYWYQQGPGQDPQFLISFYEKMQSDKGSIPDRFSAQQFSDYHSELNMSSLELGDSALYFCASSLGLQETQYFGPGTRLLVL.

This clone was seen a handful of times. Being one base from a much bigger clone, this may be a read error. The V call is TRBV5-1, the J call TRBJ2-7; D is unresolved. This CDR3 has 12 amino acids. In germline, CDR1 is SGHRS, CDR2 YFSETQ. V dropped 0 bases and J dropped 3 bases, with 4 bases sitting between them. In DNA form, the CDR3 reads TGCGCCAGCAGCTTGGGCGGCTACGAGCAGTACTTC. Its translation is CASSLGGYEQYF.

This chain uses TRBV29-1 with TRBJ1-5; the match to TRBD1 covers 10 bases. V was clipped by 3 bases and J by 5 bases; unmatched bases: 10. The CDR3 spans 16 residues. Germline CDR1 and CDR2: SQVTM and ANQGSEA. Here the CDR3 reads CSVDRLTGGKDQPQHF. CDR3 in DNA: TGCAGCGTTGACCGACTGACAGGGGGCAAGGATCAGCCCCAGCATTTT.

This clone has just a few counts. The chain is built from TRBV28 and TRBJ2-2; 7 bases agree with TRBD1. The CDR3 spans 12 residues. Germline CDR1 MDHEN, CDR2 SYDVKM. V shed 10 bases and J 6 bases; nucleotides not matched to a gene: 5. The CDR3 reads CAIRDSPGELFF. The CDR3 nucleotides are TGTGCCATCCGGGACAGCCCCGGGGAGCTGTTTTTT.

The V and J genes are TRBV4-1 and TRBJ1-1; possibly TRBD1 for D (6 bases). Trimming left V 3 bases short and J 5 bases short, with 16 bases between. Germline V gene data show CDR1 as MGHRA and CDR2 as YSYEKL. The CDR3 is made up of 15 amino acids. The CDR3 loop is CASSHSRGGGTEAFF. In nucleotides, the CDR3 is TGCGCCAGCAGCCACTCACGGGGGGGCGGAACTGAAGCTTTCTTT.

The sample holds a few counts of this clone. The chain has TRBV4-1 and TRBJ2-3; D may be TRBD2 (5 bases). Germline V gene sequence: CDR1 MGHRA, CDR2 YSYEKL. CDR3 length equals 15 residues. The V end lost 4 bases, the J end lost 0 bases, and 11 bases lay between the germline ends. The CDR3 region is CASSPSRGSTDTQYF. Here the CDR3 DNA reads TGCGCCAGCAGCCCATCTCGGGGAAGCACAGATACGCAGTATTTT.

The gene calls are TRBV19 and TRBJ1-1; no clear D gene. V was pared by 5 bases and J by 0 bases, with 7 bases between. The germline CDR1 and CDR2 sequences are LNHDA and SQIVND (reference sequence). The CDR3 runs to 13 residues. CDR3 loop: CASSYGLNTEAFF. The CDR3, as DNA: TGTGCCAGTAGTTATGGGCTGAACACTGAAGCTTTCTTT.